What follows are 6 T cell receptor beta chains derived from one specimen sequenced in a study of CXCR3-negative and CXCR3-positive naive CD8 T cells (dated by TCRdb to between 2018 and 2021). Instrument used: NextSeq 550. The Human TCR Profiling Kit (MiLaboratory) was used to prepare UMI-labeled 5' RACE TRB cDNA libraries. TCRdb reprocessed the reads and lists each CDR3 protein sequence as a single entry, with no DNA. The table for this sample records over 35,000 distinct CDR3 sequences. The biggest ten clones account for roughly 15% of the sample. What was sequenced was memory CD8+ T cells from blood. In light of the paper, this sample's cell subset or site label describes: conventional CD8+ memory T cells (TMEM), sorted as controls. All receptors come from a human donor in good health. Some clones in this sample may be carry-over from other donors' samples.

The chain has TRBV12-3 or TRBV12-4 and TRBJ1-1; TCRdb lists TRBD1, though no DNA is available to test this call. This CDR3 is built from 14 residues. CDR3 sequence: CASSPPAGNTEAFF.

The V gene is TRBV12-3 or TRBV12-4, the J gene TRBJ2-1. This CDR3 has 12 residues. Here the CDR3 reads CASSLPYNEQFF.

The chain couples TRBV20-1 to TRBJ2-1; TCRdb selects TRBD2, and the lack of DNA leaves this call unchecked. Germline loops: CDR1 DFQATT, CDR2 SNEGSKA (reference sequence). The CDR3 loop spans 15 amino acids. CDR3 residues: CSASPSVLNRHEQFF.

The rearrangement joins TRBV29-1 to TRBJ1-1; TCRdb's D gene call, TRBD1, goes unchecked for lack of DNA. The germline CDR1 and CDR2 sequences are SQVTM and ANQGSEA. The CDR3 totals 13 residues. CDR3 amino acids: CSVPREGTTEAFF.

The chain uses TRBV11-2 and TRBJ2-1; TCRdb designates TRBD2, a call that cannot be tested without DNA. Germline V gene lookup returns CDR1 SGHAT and CDR2 FQNNGV. This CDR3 region has 18 residues. This chain's CDR3 is CASSPRDRGLAGGNEQFF.

This rearrangement joins TRBV4-2 to TRBJ2-7; TCRdb indicates TRBD2, and absent DNA this call remains unverified. Germline V gene sequence: CDR1 LGHNA, CDR2 YNFKEQ. The CDR3 has 13 amino acids. CDR3 protein: CASSPPSPYEQYF.